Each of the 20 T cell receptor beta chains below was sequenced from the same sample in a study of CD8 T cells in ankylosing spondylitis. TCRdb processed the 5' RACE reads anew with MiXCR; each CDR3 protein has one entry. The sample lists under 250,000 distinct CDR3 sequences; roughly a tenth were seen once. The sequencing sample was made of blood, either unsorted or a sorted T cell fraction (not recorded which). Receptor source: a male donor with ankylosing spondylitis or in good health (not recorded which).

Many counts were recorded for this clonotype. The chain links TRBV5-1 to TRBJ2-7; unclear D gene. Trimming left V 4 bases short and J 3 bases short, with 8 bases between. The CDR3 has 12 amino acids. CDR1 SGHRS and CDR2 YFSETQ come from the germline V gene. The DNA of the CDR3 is TGCGCCAGCAGCGCTTCGGGCTACGAGCAGTACTTC. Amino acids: CASSASGYEQYF.

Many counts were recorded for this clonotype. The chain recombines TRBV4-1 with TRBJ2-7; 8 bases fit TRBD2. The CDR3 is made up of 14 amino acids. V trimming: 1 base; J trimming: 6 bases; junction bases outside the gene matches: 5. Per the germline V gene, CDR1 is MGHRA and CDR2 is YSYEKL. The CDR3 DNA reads TGCGCCAGCAGCCAAGCGGGAGGGCCCGGCGAGCAGTACTTC. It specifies CASSQAGGPGEQYF.

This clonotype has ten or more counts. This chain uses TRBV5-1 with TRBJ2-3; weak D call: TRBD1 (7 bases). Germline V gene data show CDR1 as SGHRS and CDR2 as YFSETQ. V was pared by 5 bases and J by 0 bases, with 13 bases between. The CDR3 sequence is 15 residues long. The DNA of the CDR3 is TGCGCCAGCAGTGCCTCAGGGGGGAGCACAGATACGCAGTATTTT. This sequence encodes CASSASGGSTDTQYF.

The CDR3 coding sequence is TGCAGTGCTAGATCCCGGCATCATACGCAGTATTTT. Amino acid sequence: CSARSRHHTQYF. The chain couples TRBV20-1 to TRBJ2-3; D unresolved. Germline loops: CDR1 DFQATT, CDR2 SNEGSKA (reference sequence). The CDR3 totals 12 residues. Trimming took 2 bases from V and 7 from J, leaving 10 bases between them.

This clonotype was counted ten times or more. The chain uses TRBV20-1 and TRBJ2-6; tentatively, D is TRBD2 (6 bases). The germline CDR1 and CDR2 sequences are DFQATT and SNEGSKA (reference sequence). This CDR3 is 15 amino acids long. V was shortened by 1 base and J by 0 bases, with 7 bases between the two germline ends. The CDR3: CSARVGGSGANVLTF. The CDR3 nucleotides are TGCAGTGCTAGAGTGGGAGGCTCTGGGGCCAACGTCCTGACTTTC.

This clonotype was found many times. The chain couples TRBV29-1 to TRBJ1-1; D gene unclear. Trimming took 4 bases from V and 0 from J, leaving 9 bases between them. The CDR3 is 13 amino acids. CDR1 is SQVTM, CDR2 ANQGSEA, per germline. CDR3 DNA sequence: TGCAGCGTTGGTCCCGCACTGAACACTGAAGCTTTCTTT. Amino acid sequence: CSVGPALNTEAFF.

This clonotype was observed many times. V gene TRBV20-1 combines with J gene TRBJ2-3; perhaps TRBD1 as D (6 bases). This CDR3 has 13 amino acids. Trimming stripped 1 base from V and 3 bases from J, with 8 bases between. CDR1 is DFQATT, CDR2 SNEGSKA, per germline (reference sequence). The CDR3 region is CSARGGPTDTQYF. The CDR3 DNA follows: TGCAGTGCTAGAGGGGGGCCGACAGATACGCAGTATTTT.

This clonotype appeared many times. CDR3 DNA sequence: TGCAGTGCTAGAAGCGGGGGTATGAACACTGAAGCTTTCTTT. Its translation is CSARSGGMNTEAFF. V and J are TRBV20-1 and TRBJ1-1, with D perhaps matching TRBD1 (5 bases). This CDR3 spans 14 amino acids. The germline V gene encodes CDR1 DFQATT and CDR2 SNEGSKA (reference sequence). The V gene lost 2 bases and the J gene lost 0 bases, with 10 bases spanning the gap.

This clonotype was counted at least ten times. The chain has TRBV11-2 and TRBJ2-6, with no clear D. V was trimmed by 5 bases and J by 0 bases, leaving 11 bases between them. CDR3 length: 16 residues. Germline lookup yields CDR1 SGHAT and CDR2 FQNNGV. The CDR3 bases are TGTGCCAGCAGCCAATTCGGCCCCTCTGGGGCCAACGTCCTGACTTTC. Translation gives CASSQFGPSGANVLTF.

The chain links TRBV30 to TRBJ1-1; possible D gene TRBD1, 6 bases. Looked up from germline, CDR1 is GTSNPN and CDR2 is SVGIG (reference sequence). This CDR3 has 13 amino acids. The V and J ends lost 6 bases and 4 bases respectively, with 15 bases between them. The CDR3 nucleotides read TGTGCCTGCGCAGGGGCCGCGGGCACTGAAGCTTTCTTT. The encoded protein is CACAGAAGTEAFF.

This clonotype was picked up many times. CDR3 residues: CASSFAASGELFF. The CDR3, as DNA: TGTGCCAGCAGTTTCGCCGCGAGCGGGGAGCTGTTTTTT. The chain is built from TRBV12-3 or TRBV12-4 and TRBJ2-2; unclear D gene. This CDR3 is 13 amino acids long. V was cut by 3 bases and J by 7 bases, with 9 bases left in between.

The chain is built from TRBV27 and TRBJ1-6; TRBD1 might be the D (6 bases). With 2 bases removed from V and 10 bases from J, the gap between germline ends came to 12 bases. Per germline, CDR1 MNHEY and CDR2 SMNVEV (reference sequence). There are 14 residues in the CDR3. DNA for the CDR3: TGTGCCAGCAGTTTAGGGCGGGGGGGCTCACCCCTCCACTTT. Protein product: CASSLGRGGSPLHF.

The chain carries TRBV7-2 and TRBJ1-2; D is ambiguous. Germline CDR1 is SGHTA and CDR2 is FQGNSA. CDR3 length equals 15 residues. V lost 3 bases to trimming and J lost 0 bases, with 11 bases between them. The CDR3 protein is CASSLVRLSNYGYTF. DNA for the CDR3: TGTGCCAGCAGCTTGGTACGACTATCTAACTATGGCTACACCTTC.

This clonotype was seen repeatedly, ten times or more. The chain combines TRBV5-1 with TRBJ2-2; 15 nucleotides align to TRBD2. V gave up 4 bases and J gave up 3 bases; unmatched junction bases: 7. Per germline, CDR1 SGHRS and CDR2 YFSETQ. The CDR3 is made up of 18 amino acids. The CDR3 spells CASSIGLAGGSDTGELFF. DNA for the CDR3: TGCGCCAGCAGCATAGGACTAGCGGGAGGGTCTGACACCGGGGAGCTGTTTTTT.

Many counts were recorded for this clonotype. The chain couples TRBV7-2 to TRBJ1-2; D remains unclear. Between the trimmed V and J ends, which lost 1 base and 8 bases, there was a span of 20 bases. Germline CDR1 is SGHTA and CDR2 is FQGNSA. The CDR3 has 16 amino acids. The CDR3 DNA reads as TGTGCCAGCAGCTTAGTGGGCTTAGGAGGGATTGGCGGCTACACCTTC. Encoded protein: CASSLVGLGGIGGYTF. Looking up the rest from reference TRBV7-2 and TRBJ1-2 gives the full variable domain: GAGVSQSPSNKVTEKGKDVELRCDPISGHTALYWYRQSLGQGLEFLIYFQGNSAPDKSGLPSDRFSAERTGGSVSTLTIQRTQQEDSAVYLCASSLVGLGGIGGYTFGSGTRLTVV.

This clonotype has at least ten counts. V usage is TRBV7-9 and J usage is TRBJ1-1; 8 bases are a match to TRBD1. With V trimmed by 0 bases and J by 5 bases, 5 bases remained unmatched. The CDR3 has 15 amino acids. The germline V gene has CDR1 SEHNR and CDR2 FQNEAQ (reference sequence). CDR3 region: CASSLAQGARTEAFF. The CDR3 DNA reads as TGTGCCAGCAGCTTAGCCCAGGGGGCAAGGACTGAAGCTTTCTTT.

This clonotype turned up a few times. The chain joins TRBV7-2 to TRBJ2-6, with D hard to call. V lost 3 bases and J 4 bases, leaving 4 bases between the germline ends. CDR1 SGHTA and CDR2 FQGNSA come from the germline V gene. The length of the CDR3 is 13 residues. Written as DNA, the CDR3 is TGTGCCAGCAGCTTTATGGGGGCCAACGTCCTGACTTTC. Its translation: CASSFMGANVLTF.

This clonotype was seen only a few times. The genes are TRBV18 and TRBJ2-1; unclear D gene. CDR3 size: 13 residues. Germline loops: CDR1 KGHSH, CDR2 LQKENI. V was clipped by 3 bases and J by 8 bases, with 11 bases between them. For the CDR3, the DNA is TGTGCCAGCTCACCTTCAGGAGACTATGAGCAGTTCTTC. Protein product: CASSPSGDYEQFF.

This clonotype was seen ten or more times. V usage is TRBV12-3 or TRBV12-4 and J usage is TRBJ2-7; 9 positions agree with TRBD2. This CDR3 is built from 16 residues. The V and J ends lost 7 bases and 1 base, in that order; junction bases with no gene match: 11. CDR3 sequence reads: CASTRAGGRPSYEQYF. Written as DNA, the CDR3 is TGTGCCAGCACAAGAGCGGGGGGCCGCCCTTCCTACGAGCAGTACTTC.

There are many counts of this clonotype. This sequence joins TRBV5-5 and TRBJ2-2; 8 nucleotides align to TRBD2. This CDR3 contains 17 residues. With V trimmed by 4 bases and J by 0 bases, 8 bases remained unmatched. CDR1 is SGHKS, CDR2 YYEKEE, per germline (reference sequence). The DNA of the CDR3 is TGTGCCAGCAGCCCTTCTTCGGGAGGGACGAACACCGGGGAGCTGTTTTTT. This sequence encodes CASSPSSGGTNTGELFF.